The 21 T cell receptor beta chains below all came from one sample that was sequenced in a study of blood T cell repertoires in COVID-19. The assay was immunoSEQ multiplex PCR, and TCRdb's table has in-frame clones only and misses some. The sample holds over 80,000 clones, less than 80% seen once. The specimen sequenced was peripheral blood. These receptors came from a woman aged 50 to 60 with acute or convalescent COVID-19.

This clone was detected once. The chain couples TRBV7-3 to TRBJ2-3, with TRBD1 identical over 7 bases. The length of the CDR3 is 15 residues. Germline CDR1 and CDR2: SGHTA and FQGTGA. With V trimmed by 5 bases and J by 2 bases, 7 bases remained unmatched. The CDR3 is CASSRGQELTDTQYF. The CDR3 coding sequence is TGTGCCAGCAGCAGAGGACAGGAACTCACAGATACGCAGTATTTT.

The chain joins TRBV20-1 to TRBJ1-2, with unresolved D. Per germline, CDR1 DFQATT and CDR2 SNEGSKA (reference sequence). V was pared by 0 bases and J by 7 bases, with 6 bases between. The CDR3 has 11 residues. This chain's CDR3 is CSAREQLGYTF. In nucleotides, the CDR3 is TGCAGTGCTAGAGAACAGCTTGGCTACACCTTC.

The J gene is TRBJ2-7, the V gene TRBV28, with 10 bases matching TRBD1. This CDR3 region has 15 residues. Germline lookup yields CDR1 MDHEN and CDR2 SYDVKM. The ends lost 8 bases at V and 1 base at J; junction bases unmatched: 8. This CDR3 reads CASQSGQGVSYEQYF. In DNA, the CDR3 is TGTGCCAGCCAGAGCGGACAGGGGGTATCCTACGAGCAGTACTTC.

The chain couples TRBV7-9 to TRBJ2-2; no clear D. CDR3 length: 12 residues. Germline loops: CDR1 SEHNR, CDR2 FQNEAQ (reference sequence). Between the trimmed V and J ends, which lost 5 bases and 5 bases, there was a span of 6 bases. The CDR3 DNA follows: TGTGCCAGCAGCAGAGAAACCGGGGAGCTGTTTTTT. It codes for CASSRETGELFF.

The V call is TRBV30, the J call TRBJ1-5, with TRBD1 as a possible D gene (5 bases). The V and J ends lost 3 bases and 3 bases respectively, with 15 bases between them. The CDR3 has 15 amino acids. Germline V CDR1 and CDR2: GTSNPN, SVGIG (reference sequence). DNA for the CDR3: TGTGCCTGGAGCCGAATGTCAGGGTACAATCAGCCCCAGCATTTT. Translating it yields CAWSRMSGYNQPQHF.

This clone occurred a few times. The J gene is TRBJ1-1, the V gene TRBV2; 7 positions agree with TRBD1. The CDR3 length is 19 residues. V lost 3 bases to trimming and J lost 2 bases; unmatched junction nucleotides: 18. Germline V gives CDR1 SNHLY, CDR2 FYNNEI. The CDR3 is CASSELAGGWTGVNTEAFF. The CDR3 DNA is TGTGCCAGCAGTGAGTTGGCTGGGGGGTGGACAGGTGTTAACACTGAAGCTTTCTTT.

The V and J genes are TRBV28 and TRBJ1-4; D might be TRBD1 (6 bases). V was pared by 5 bases and J by 7 bases, with 17 bases between. This CDR3 spans 15 amino acids. CDR1 and CDR2 (germline): MDHEN, SYDVKM. The CDR3, as DNA: TGTGCCAGCAGTCGCGACGGGGTAGGGGGTGAAAAACTGTTTTTT. Its translation is CASSRDGVGGEKLFF.

V gene TRBV5-1 combines with J gene TRBJ1-4; 10 nucleotides match TRBD1. The CDR3 covers 16 residues. With V trimmed by 4 bases and J by 7 bases, 10 bases remained unmatched. Germline CDR1 SGHRS, CDR2 YFSETQ. The CDR3: CASSPIGTGVREKLFF. The CDR3 DNA reads as TGCGCCAGCAGCCCGATTGGGACAGGGGTGCGTGAAAAACTGTTTTTT.

This rearrangement joins TRBV28 to TRBJ1-1; D unclear. Trimming removed 5 bases from V and 1 base from J, with 14 bases in between. CDR1 and CDR2 from the germline V gene are MDHEN and SYDVKM. The CDR3 contains 15 residues. The CDR3 here is CASSALLSPNTEAFF. DNA for the CDR3: TGTGCCAGCAGTGCCCTCCTGAGTCCGAACACTGAAGCTTTCTTT.

The rearrangement links TRBV27 to TRBJ1-6; D call uncertain. V lost 4 bases and J lost 9, with 13 bases in between. This CDR3 spans 14 amino acids. From germline, CDR1 is MNHEY and CDR2 SMNVEV (reference sequence). This CDR3 reads CASSSGVGFSPLHF. The CDR3 nucleotides read TGTGCCAGCAGTTCGGGAGTAGGTTTTTCACCCCTCCACTTT.

This clone was recorded once. This sequence joins TRBV2 and TRBJ1-2, with TRBD1 identical over 11 bases. The CDR3 is 14 amino acids. Germline trimming cut 9 bases from V and 4 bases from J; bases unmatched to any gene: 7. Germline CDR1 and CDR2: SNHLY and FYNNEI. The CDR3 loop reads CARQEGTGGYGYTF. The CDR3 nucleotides are TGTGCCAGGCAGGAGGGGACAGGGGGCTATGGCTACACCTTC.

This chain joins TRBV5-1 and TRBJ1-1; TRBD1 is a possible D gene (6 bases). Between the trimmed V and J ends, which lost 0 bases and 4 bases, there was a span of 16 bases. The CDR3 sequence is 16 residues long. Germline CDR1 reads SGHRS; CDR2 reads YFSETQ. The DNA for the CDR3 is TGCGCCAGCAGCTTGGTTCAGGGGAGGGAGAGCACTGAAGCTTTCTTT. The encoded protein is CASSLVQGRESTEAFF.

The rearrangement uses TRBV2 and TRBJ1-1; D gene unclear. Trimming took off 8 bases at V and 4 bases at J, with 14 bases between the two ends. This CDR3 region has 13 residues. Germline CDR1 reads SNHLY; CDR2 reads FYNNEI. The CDR3 DNA is TGTGCCAGCGGCGGACGGGATCCCACTGAAGCTTTCTTT. Translating gives CASGGRDPTEAFF.

This chain links TRBV2 with TRBJ1-2, with 7 bases that match TRBD1. Looked up from germline, CDR1 is SNHLY and CDR2 is FYNNEI. The CDR3 spans 13 residues. The junction had 9 bases not matched to a gene; V was cut back by 10 bases and J by 4 bases. CDR3 region: CATTSTGVYGYTF. The CDR3 bases are TGTGCCACAACTAGTACAGGGGTCTATGGCTACACCTTC.

The V and J genes are TRBV27 and TRBJ2-4; TRBD2 matches at 7 bases. J was trimmed by 3 bases and V by 2 bases; bases with no gene match: 16. The CDR3 length is 19 residues. Germline values: CDR1 MNHEY, CDR2 SMNVEV (reference sequence). The CDR3: CASSLRVAGRAFGKNIQYF. Written as DNA, the CDR3 is TGTGCCAGCAGTTTAAGGGTGGCAGGGAGGGCATTCGGCAAAAACATTCAGTACTTC.

The CDR3 sequence: CASSSTGQGAGQPQHF. In DNA, the CDR3 is TGTGCCAGCAGCTCGACTGGACAGGGGGCAGGTCAGCCCCAGCATTTT. The chain combines TRBV13 with TRBJ1-5; TRBD1 matches 11 bases. Germline V lookup: CDR1 PRHDT, CDR2 FYEKMQ (reference sequence). V lost 4 bases and J lost 6; bases outside the gene matches: 8. The CDR3 loop spans 16 amino acids.

The chain has TRBV6-1 and TRBJ1-5; D unresolved. Germline assignment: CDR1 MNHNS and CDR2 SASEGT. Deletions cut 6 bases from V and 0 bases from J, with 9 bases between. This CDR3 spans 14 amino acids. The CDR3 loop is CASSKGDSNQPQHF. CDR3 nucleotide sequence: TGTGCCAGCAGCAAGGGAGATAGCAATCAGCCCCAGCATTTT.

J is TRBJ2-3 and V is TRBV5-4, with D possibly matching TRBD1 (6 bases). CDR3 length: 14 amino acids. Per germline, CDR1 SGHNT and CDR2 YYREEE (reference sequence). The V gene lost 5 bases and the J gene lost 5 bases, with 15 bases spanning the gap. CDR3 sequence: CASSSQGWGDTQYF. CDR3 DNA sequence: TGTGCCAGCAGTTCACAGGGTTGGGGAGATACGCAGTATTTT.

The rearrangement uses TRBV3-1 (or the pseudogene TRBV3-2) and TRBJ2-3; 8 bases are shared with TRBD1. Germline values: CDR1 LGHDT, CDR2 YNNKEL (reference sequence). The J segment lost 1 base and the V segment lost 1 base, leaving 4 bases of the junction unmatched. The CDR3 contains 16 residues. The CDR3 protein is CASSQGATGGTDTQYF. The CDR3 nucleotides are TGTGCCAGCAGCCAAGGTGCGACAGGGGGCACAGATACGCAGTATTTT.

The chain employs TRBV14 and TRBJ1-2; 9 bases fit TRBD1. CDR1 is SGHDN and CDR2 is FVKESK in the germline V gene. The V and J ends lost 4 bases and 6 bases, in that order; junction bases with no gene match: 9. This CDR3 contains 15 residues. In DNA, the CDR3 is TGTGCCAGCAGCCTAACAGGGGGCAGAAAGGATGGCTACACCTTC. Translated: CASSLTGGRKDGYTF.

J is TRBJ2-7 and V is TRBV2; TRBD2 agrees at 10 bases. Germline-derived CDR1 and CDR2 are SNHLY and FYNNEI. J was trimmed by 0 bases and V by 6 bases; bases with no gene match: 5. The CDR3 is made up of 15 amino acids. In DNA form, the CDR3 reads TGTGCCAGCAGCCGACTAGCGGGTAACTCCTACGAGCAGTACTTC. Translating it yields CASSRLAGNSYEQYF.